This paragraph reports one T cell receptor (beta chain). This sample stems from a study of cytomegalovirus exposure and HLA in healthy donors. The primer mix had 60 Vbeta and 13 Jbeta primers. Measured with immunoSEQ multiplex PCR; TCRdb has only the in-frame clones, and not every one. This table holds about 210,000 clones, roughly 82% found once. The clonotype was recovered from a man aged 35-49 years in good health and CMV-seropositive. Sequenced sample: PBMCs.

This CDR3 is CASSGTGATDTQYF. CDR3 bases: TGTGCCAGCAGTGGGACAGGGGCCACAGATACGCAGTATTTT. The chain couples TRBV6-1 to TRBJ2-3; TRBD1 aligns across 9 bases. CDR3 length: 14 amino acids. CDR1 is MNHNS and CDR2 is SASEGT in the germline V gene. Trimming took 4 bases from V and 2 from J; bases not matched to a gene: 1.